The rows below give T cell receptor beta chains drawn from one sample of a study of cytomegalovirus exposure and HLA in healthy donors. TCRdb's copy holds only in-frame clones and misses some; the assay was immunoSEQ multiplex PCR. The sample records under 250,000 clones, about 83% being singletons. The specimen was PBMCs. These receptor sequences come from a human donor in good health. The CDR3 runs from the conserved cysteine through the conserved F or W. Each record gives: V gene, clone size, D gene, J gene, CDR3 DNA, CDR3 protein. The D gene is left open where the match is weak. Only some rows state a clone size, as once, few, many or a class for expanded clones.

v_call: TRBV6-5
clone_size: many
d_call: TRBD1
j_call: TRBJ2-1
cdr3_nt: TGTGCCAGCAGTTGGGGACAGGGAAGGCACAATGAGCAGTTCTTC
cdr3_aa: CASSWGQGRHNEQFF

v_call: TRBV7-3
clone_size: NA
d_call: TRBD2
j_call: TRBJ2-1
cdr3_nt: TGTGCCAGCAGCCAGACTAGCGGGGGACTCAATGAGCAGTTCTTC
cdr3_aa: CASSQTSGGLNEQFF

v_call: TRBV5-1
clone_size: once
d_call: NA
j_call: TRBJ2-7
cdr3_nt: TGCGCCAGCAGCTACTCAGGCGGGAACCCTTTTCAGCAGTACTTC
cdr3_aa: CASSYSGGNPFQQYF

v_call: TRBV6-5
clone_size: NA
d_call: NA
j_call: TRBJ1-5
cdr3_nt: TGTGCCAGCAGCCGACAGGTCAATCAGCCCCAGCATTTT
cdr3_aa: CASSRQVNQPQHF

v_call: TRBV6-5
clone_size: NA
d_call: NA
j_call: TRBJ1-2
cdr3_nt: TGTGCCAGCAGTATACAGGGCTATGGCTACACCTTC
cdr3_aa: CASSIQGYGYTF

v_call: TRBV6-1
clone_size: NA
d_call: NA
j_call: TRBJ1-5
cdr3_nt: TGTGCCAGCAGTGAGGGGTCGGGGGGGCATCAGCCCCAGCATTTT
cdr3_aa: CASSEGSGGHQPQHF

v_call: TRBV18
clone_size: NA
d_call: NA
j_call: TRBJ1-5
cdr3_nt: TGTGCCAGCTCACCACGGGGCAGGGATAGCAATCAGCCCCAGCATTTT
cdr3_aa: CASSPRGRDSNQPQHF

v_call: TRBV19
clone_size: once
d_call: TRBD2
j_call: TRBJ2-1
cdr3_nt: TGTGCCAGTAGGCTACTGGGAGCGGGAGGACACAATGAGCAGTTCTTC
cdr3_aa: CASRLLGAGGHNEQFF

v_call: TRBV5-1
clone_size: NA
d_call: TRBD2
j_call: TRBJ2-1
cdr3_nt: TGCGCCAGCAGCTTGGGTCTAGCGGGAGGGCGTAGTGAGCAGTTCTTC
cdr3_aa: CASSLGLAGGRSEQFF

v_call: TRBV9
clone_size: NA
d_call: NA
j_call: TRBJ2-4
cdr3_nt: TGTGCCAGCAGCCAAGACGGAGGGGGAGGGCCTATAAACATTCAGTACTTC
cdr3_aa: CASSQDGGGGPINIQYF

v_call: TRBV6-5
clone_size: NA
d_call: TRBD1
j_call: TRBJ2-7
cdr3_nt: TGTGCCAGCAGTTACGCGGACAGGGCAGGGTACGAGCAGTACTTC
cdr3_aa: CASSYADRAGYEQYF

v_call: TRBV28
clone_size: few
d_call: NA
j_call: TRBJ2-3
cdr3_nt: TGTGCCAGCAGTTTCGGCGGGAGCACAGATACGCAGTATTTT
cdr3_aa: CASSFGGSTDTQYF

v_call: TRBV9
clone_size: NA
d_call: NA
j_call: TRBJ2-5
cdr3_nt: TGTGCCAGCAGCACAGGGGGGGTCCAAGAGACCCAGTACTTC
cdr3_aa: CASSTGGVQETQYF

v_call: TRBV21-1
clone_size: NA
d_call: NA
j_call: TRBJ2-7
cdr3_nt: TGTGCCAGCAGCAAAGACAGACACGGCTCAGGCCACGAGCAGTACTTC
cdr3_aa: CASSKDRHGSGHEQYF

v_call: TRBV28
clone_size: NA
d_call: TRBD2
j_call: TRBJ2-7
cdr3_nt: TGTGCCAGCGTCTTAGCGGGAGGGGCCTACGAGCAGTACTTC
cdr3_aa: CASVLAGGAYEQYF

v_call: TRBV7-6
clone_size: NA
d_call: TRBD1
j_call: TRBJ1-2
cdr3_nt: TGTGCCAGCAGCGCAGGGACAGGGGGTAGCTATGGCTACACCTTC
cdr3_aa: CASSAGTGGSYGYTF

v_call: TRBV15
clone_size: NA
d_call: NA
j_call: TRBJ2-1
cdr3_nt: TGTGCCACCAGCAGAGGGAGAGAGGTCTCCTACAATGAGCAGTTCTTC
cdr3_aa: CATSRGREVSYNEQFF

v_call: TRBV18
clone_size: NA
d_call: NA
j_call: TRBJ2-1
cdr3_nt: TGTGCCAGCTCACCATCTACGTCCTACAATGAGCAGTTCTTC
cdr3_aa: CASSPSTSYNEQFF

v_call: TRBV9
clone_size: NA
d_call: NA
j_call: TRBJ2-2
cdr3_nt: TGTGCCAGCAGCGTAGGATGGACAGTAGATTACACCGGGGAGCTGTTTTTT
cdr3_aa: CASSVGWTVDYTGELFF

v_call: TRBV11-2
clone_size: NA
d_call: TRBD1
j_call: TRBJ2-7
cdr3_nt: TGTGCCAGCAGTAGGGACAGGGGCCGGTACGAGCAGTACTTC
cdr3_aa: CASSRDRGRYEQYF

v_call: TRBV6-6
clone_size: once
d_call: TRBD1
j_call: TRBJ1-1
cdr3_nt: TGTGCCAGCAGGACCCTCGACAGGGGGCGTAATGGTGAAGCTTTCTTT
cdr3_aa: CASRTLDRGRNGEAFF

v_call: TRBV9
clone_size: NA
d_call: NA
j_call: TRBJ2-7
cdr3_nt: TGTGCCAGCAGCGTCGCAGACTCCTACGAGCAGTACTTC
cdr3_aa: CASSVADSYEQYF

v_call: TRBV6-4
clone_size: few
d_call: TRBD1
j_call: TRBJ1-1
cdr3_nt: TGTGCCAGCAGAGACACAAACAGGGGCCACACTGAAGCTTTCTTT
cdr3_aa: CASRDTNRGHTEAFF

v_call: TRBV5-6
clone_size: few
d_call: TRBD1
j_call: TRBJ1-1
cdr3_nt: TGTGCCAGCAGCCTGGAGGGGACAGCCTGGGGCACTGAAGCTTTCTTT
cdr3_aa: CASSLEGTAWGTEAFF

v_call: TRBV18
clone_size: NA
d_call: NA
j_call: TRBJ2-3
cdr3_nt: TGTGCCAGCTCACCACCGTTTTCGTCGGACAGTCCATTTTTGGATACGCAGTATTTT
cdr3_aa: CASSPPFSSDSPFLDTQYF

v_call: TRBV15
clone_size: NA
d_call: NA
j_call: TRBJ2-1
cdr3_nt: TGTGCCACCAGCAGAGGGAGTCCGGTCAATGAGCAGTTCTTC
cdr3_aa: CATSRGSPVNEQFF

v_call: TRBV6-6
clone_size: NA
d_call: TRBD2
j_call: TRBJ2-5
cdr3_nt: TGTGCCAGCAGTTACGCTAGCGGGAGCTTAGGGACCCAGTACTTC
cdr3_aa: CASSYASGSLGTQYF

v_call: TRBV27
clone_size: NA
d_call: TRBD2
j_call: TRBJ2-3
cdr3_nt: TGTGCCAGCAGTTTATGGGCGGGAGGAACGGGGGATACGCAGTATTTT
cdr3_aa: CASSLWAGGTGDTQYF

v_call: TRBV9
clone_size: NA
d_call: NA
j_call: TRBJ2-7
cdr3_nt: TGTGCCAGCAGCGTAGGAGATAGCGCGAGCTCCTACGAGCAGTACTTC
cdr3_aa: CASSVGDSASSYEQYF

v_call: TRBV18
clone_size: once
d_call: TRBD1
j_call: TRBJ1-2
cdr3_nt: TGTGCCAGCTCACCGCAAAGGACAGGGCTAAGAGTTAACTATGGCTACACCTTC
cdr3_aa: CASSPQRTGLRVNYGYTF

v_call: TRBV27
clone_size: NA
d_call: TRBD2
j_call: TRBJ2-3
cdr3_nt: TGTGCCAGCAGTTTTAGCGGGAGCCGCACAGATACGCAGTATTTT
cdr3_aa: CASSFSGSRTDTQYF

v_call: TRBV28
clone_size: NA
d_call: TRBD2
j_call: TRBJ2-1
cdr3_nt: TGTGCCAGCAGAAGCGCCGGGAGGGGGATGGGTGATGAGCAGTTCTTC
cdr3_aa: CASRSAGRGMGDEQFF

v_call: TRBV11-3
clone_size: NA
d_call: TRBD2
j_call: TRBJ2-1
cdr3_nt: TGTGCCAGCAGCTTAGGGGGGACTAGCGGGAGGGTAAGGCAGTTCTTC
cdr3_aa: CASSLGGTSGRVRQFF

v_call: TRBV19
clone_size: few
d_call: NA
j_call: TRBJ1-1
cdr3_nt: TGTGCCAGTAGTTTACAGGCGGAGATCACTGAAGCTTTCTTT
cdr3_aa: CASSLQAEITEAFF

v_call: TRBV6-1
clone_size: few
d_call: NA
j_call: TRBJ1-2
cdr3_nt: TGTGCCAGCAGTGTCGGCAGGGGATCGTCTAACTATGGCTACACCTTC
cdr3_aa: CASSVGRGSSNYGYTF

v_call: TRBV7-9
clone_size: NA
d_call: TRBD1
j_call: TRBJ2-7
cdr3_nt: TGTTCCAGCAGCTTCGACCGGGACAGGGTCCCTCGGGAGCAGTACTTC
cdr3_aa: CSSSFDRDRVPREQYF

v_call: TRBV7-3
clone_size: once
d_call: TRBD2
j_call: TRBJ2-6
cdr3_nt: TGTGCCAGCAGCGGTAGCGGGAGGGGGGCCAACGTCCTGACTTTC
cdr3_aa: CASSGSGRGANVLTF

v_call: TRBV19
clone_size: NA
d_call: NA
j_call: TRBJ2-2
cdr3_nt: TGTGCCAGTAGTGAACAGGGCTTGAGCTTGTTCACCGGGGAGCTGTTTTTT
cdr3_aa: CASSEQGLSLFTGELFF

v_call: TRBV29-1
clone_size: few
d_call: TRBD2
j_call: TRBJ2-1
cdr3_nt: TGCAGCGTTCCGACTAGCGGGAGCGATGAGCAGTTCTTC
cdr3_aa: CSVPTSGSDEQFF

v_call: TRBV28
clone_size: once
d_call: NA
j_call: TRBJ1-5
cdr3_nt: TGTGCCAGCAGTCCTAATCAGCCCCAGCATTTT
cdr3_aa: CASSPNQPQHF

v_call: TRBV6-1
clone_size: NA
d_call: TRBD1
j_call: TRBJ1-2
cdr3_nt: TGTGCCAGCAGTGAAGCACAGGACAGGAACTATGGCTACACCTTC
cdr3_aa: CASSEAQDRNYGYTF

v_call: TRBV11-2
clone_size: NA
d_call: TRBD2
j_call: TRBJ2-1
cdr3_nt: TGTGCCAGCAGCTTAGGACTAGCGCTTCGAAATGAGCAGTTCTTC
cdr3_aa: CASSLGLALRNEQFF

v_call: TRBV6-1
clone_size: NA
d_call: TRBD1
j_call: TRBJ2-5
cdr3_nt: TGTGCCAGCAGACCCGGGACAGGCGAAGAGACCCAGTACTTC
cdr3_aa: CASRPGTGEETQYF

v_call: TRBV10-3
clone_size: NA
d_call: TRBD1
j_call: TRBJ2-7
cdr3_nt: TGTGCCACCACCGGGACAGGGACCTACGAGCAGTACTTC
cdr3_aa: CATTGTGTYEQYF

v_call: TRBV7-2
clone_size: NA
d_call: TRBD2
j_call: TRBJ2-1
cdr3_nt: TGTGCCAGCAGCTTAGTAGCGGGAGGATCGAATGAGCAGTTCTTC
cdr3_aa: CASSLVAGGSNEQFF

v_call: TRBV5-1
clone_size: once
d_call: NA
j_call: TRBJ2-6
cdr3_nt: TGCGCCAGCAGCTTGGATGGGGCGCACCCGGGGGCCAACGTCCTGACTTTC
cdr3_aa: CASSLDGAHPGANVLTF

v_call: TRBV7-2
clone_size: NA
d_call: TRBD2
j_call: TRBJ2-1
cdr3_nt: TGTGCCAGCAGCTTAGTCTCATCTAGCGGGACGAGGGGTGGTCAGTTCTTC
cdr3_aa: CASSLVSSSGTRGGQFF

v_call: TRBV15
clone_size: once
d_call: TRBD1
j_call: TRBJ2-4
cdr3_nt: TGTGCCACCAGGCTAGGGACAGGGGTTGCCAAAAACATTCAGTACTTC
cdr3_aa: CATRLGTGVAKNIQYF

v_call: TRBV30
clone_size: NA
d_call: TRBD2
j_call: TRBJ2-5
cdr3_nt: TGTGCCTGGAGTGTACTATTGGGACTAGCGGGAGGGTTCCAAGAGACCCAGTACTTC
cdr3_aa: CAWSVLLGLAGGFQETQYF

v_call: TRBV30
clone_size: NA
d_call: NA
j_call: TRBJ2-7
cdr3_nt: TGTGCCTGGAGCAAATCGCCGGCAGGCAACGAGCAGTACTTC
cdr3_aa: CAWSKSPAGNEQYF

v_call: TRBV7-2
clone_size: few
d_call: NA
j_call: TRBJ2-2
cdr3_nt: TGTGCCAGCAGCATACAGGTATCGAGCACCGGGGAGCTGTTTTTT
cdr3_aa: CASSIQVSSTGELFF

v_call: TRBV2
clone_size: NA
d_call: TRBD1
j_call: TRBJ1-1
cdr3_nt: TGTGCCAGCAGTGGGACGGACAGGGCTCTGAACACTGAAGCTTTCTTT
cdr3_aa: CASSGTDRALNTEAFF

v_call: TRBV2
clone_size: NA
d_call: NA
j_call: TRBJ1-3
cdr3_nt: TGTGCCAGCCTAAACTACGCAGTCTCTGGAAACACCATATATTTT
cdr3_aa: CASLNYAVSGNTIYF

v_call: TRBV18
clone_size: once
d_call: TRBD1
j_call: TRBJ1-2
cdr3_nt: TGTGCCAGCTCACCACCCGGGGCAGGGGGTAACTATGGCTACACCTTC
cdr3_aa: CASSPPGAGGNYGYTF

v_call: TRBV5-1
clone_size: once
d_call: TRBD1
j_call: TRBJ1-1
cdr3_nt: TGCGCCAGCAGCTTGGGGACAGGGCCCACTGAAGCTTTCTTT
cdr3_aa: CASSLGTGPTEAFF